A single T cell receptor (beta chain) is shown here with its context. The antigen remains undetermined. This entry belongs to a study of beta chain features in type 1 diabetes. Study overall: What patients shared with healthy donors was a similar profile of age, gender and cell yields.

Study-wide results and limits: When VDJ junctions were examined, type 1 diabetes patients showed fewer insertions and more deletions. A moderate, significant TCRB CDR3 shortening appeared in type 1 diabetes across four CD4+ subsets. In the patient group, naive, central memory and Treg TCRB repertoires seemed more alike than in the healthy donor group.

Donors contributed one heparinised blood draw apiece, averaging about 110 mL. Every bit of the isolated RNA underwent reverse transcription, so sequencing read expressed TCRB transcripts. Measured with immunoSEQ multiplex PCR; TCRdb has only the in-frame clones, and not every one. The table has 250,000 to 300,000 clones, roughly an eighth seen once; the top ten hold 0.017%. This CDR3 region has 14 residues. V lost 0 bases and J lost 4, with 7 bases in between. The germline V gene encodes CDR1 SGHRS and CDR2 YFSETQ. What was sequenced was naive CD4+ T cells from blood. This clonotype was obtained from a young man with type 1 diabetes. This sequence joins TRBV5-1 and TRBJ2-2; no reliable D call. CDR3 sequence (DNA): TGCGCCAGCAGCTTGGCCCGCGGCACCGGGGAGCTGTTTTTT. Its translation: CASSLARGTGELFF.